One and the same sample provided the 15 T cell receptor beta chains below, sequenced in a study of T cells expressing NK-cell markers. From its re-call of the 5' RACE reads, TCRdb lists each CDR3 protein once, without DNA. The sample has a few hundred thousand distinct CDR3 sequences, and its top ten clones hold 3.5% to 4.5%. The sample comprised blood T cells: a sorted CD56 or NKG2C T cell subset, CD4+ or CD8+ T cells, or bulk PBMC T cells (not recorded which). The receptors come from a man aged 18 to 29 in good health.

J is TRBJ1-1 and V is TRBV5-1; there is no DNA to check the TCRdb D call of TRBD1. The CDR3 is made up of 13 amino acids. Germline V gene sequence: CDR1 SGHRS, CDR2 YFSETQ. CDR3 in amino acids: CASSGEDSPEAFF. Full variable domain (rest looked up from reference TRBV5-1 and TRBJ1-1): KAGVTQTPRYLIKTRGQQVTLSCSPISGHRSVSWYQQTPGQGLQFLFEYFSETQRNKGNFPGRFSGRQFSNSRSEMNVSTLELGDSALYLCASSGEDSPEAFFGQGTRLTVV.

This chain uses TRBV6-2 or TRBV6-3 with TRBJ2-7; the D call from TCRdb, TRBD2, cannot be confirmed without DNA. The germline V gene encodes CDR1 MNHEY and CDR2 SVGEGT. There are 11 residues in the CDR3. The CDR3 is CATFSEVEQYF.

This rearrangement joins TRBV24-1 to TRBJ1-2. The CDR3 spans 11 residues. Germline CDR1 and CDR2: KGHDR and SFDVKD. CDR3: CATSKDGGYTF.

J is TRBJ1-1 and V is TRBV6-1. CDR1 is MNHNS, CDR2 SASEGT, per germline. This CDR3 is built from 13 residues. The CDR3 sequence: CASMRVGGTEAFF.

The chain joins TRBV3-1 to TRBJ2-5; TCRdb proposes TRBD2, but this gene call is untestable without DNA. Germline V gene lookup returns CDR1 LGHDT and CDR2 YNNKEL (reference sequence). The CDR3 is 15 amino acids. CDR3 sequence: CASSSQAGGQETQYF.

The chain combines TRBV20-1 with TRBJ2-3; TCRdb's D gene call, TRBD2, goes unchecked for lack of DNA. The CDR3 is 16 residues long. The germline V gene has CDR1 DFQATT and CDR2 SNEGSKA (reference sequence). This CDR3 reads CSAGGLAATSTDTQYF.

This chain connects TRBV5-5 to TRBJ1-4; TCRdb reports TRBD1, a call that lacks DNA to check it against. The CDR3 runs 16 residues. The germline gives CDR1 SGHKS, CDR2 YYEKEE (reference sequence). The CDR3 loop reads CASSLIRGTPGEKLFF.

The chain has TRBV6-1 and TRBJ1-2; TCRdb names TRBD1, which stays unverified in the absence of DNA. Germline values: CDR1 MNHNS, CDR2 SASEGT. CDR3 length: 12 amino acids. The CDR3 protein is CASSEAGGGYTF.

The chain employs TRBV4-3 and TRBJ2-5; TCRdb calls TRBD1, which cannot be checked without DNA. Germline loops: CDR1 LGHNA, CDR2 YSLEER. The CDR3 extends over 20 amino acids. CDR3 protein: CASSQEMVGGAQAAQETQYF.

The chain carries TRBV7-8 and TRBJ2-5; TCRdb lists TRBD2, though no DNA is available to test this call. Germline V gene lookup returns CDR1 SGHVS and CDR2 FQNEAQ. The CDR3 runs to 15 residues. CDR3 protein: CASSSTGTRRETQYF.

The chain is built from TRBV12-3 or TRBV12-4 and TRBJ2-6. This CDR3 spans 18 amino acids. The CDR3 sequence: CASSLGRQTYSGANVLTF.

The chain links TRBV20-1 to TRBJ2-4; the D call from TCRdb, TRBD2, cannot be confirmed without DNA. The CDR3 spans 16 residues. Per germline, CDR1 DFQATT and CDR2 SNEGSKA (reference sequence). The CDR3 loop is CSARDFGGEAKNIQYF.

The chain uses TRBV9 and TRBJ2-4. Per germline, CDR1 SGDLS and CDR2 YYNGEE. This CDR3 has 17 residues. CDR3 loop: CASSVGVTEIAKNIQYF.

The chain combines TRBV6-5 with TRBJ2-1; as DNA is missing, the TRBD1 call by TCRdb cannot be tested. This CDR3 contains 16 residues. Germline lookup yields CDR1 MNHEY and CDR2 SVGAGI. CDR3 sequence: CASSYSGGGLNNEQFF.

This sequence joins TRBV2 and TRBJ2-3; TCRdb picks TRBD1, but there is no DNA to check that call. CDR3 length equals 15 residues. Germline V gene data show CDR1 as SNHLY and CDR2 as FYNNEI. CDR3 loop: CASSVRGSGTDTQYF.